This T cell receptor beta chain originates from a study of shared clonotypes between healthy human individuals. Regarding this clone: Antigen unknown.

Here immunoSEQ multiplex PCR was the method, and the copy in TCRdb shows in-frame clones only, minus some. This sample yields 470,000 or so clones, of which over 75% are seen a single time; about 13% belongs to the top ten. Regarding the study as a whole: Clonotype sharing among donors, it was expected, would be affected by sequencing depth.

This CDR3 has 14 residues. Germline CDR1 reads LNHDA; CDR2 reads SQIVND (reference sequence). V lost 7 bases and J lost 4; bases outside the gene matches: 5. V gene TRBV19 combines with J gene TRBJ2-1; 9 bases match TRBD2. This clonotype was sampled from a woman between 40 and 55 years old in good health. Some clones in this sample may be carry-over from other donors' samples. Sequenced material: PBMCs. The CDR3 reads CASNEREVYNEQFF. The CDR3 nucleotides are TGTGCCAGTAACGAGCGGGAGGTTTACAATGAGCAGTTCTTC.